Listed below are T cell receptor beta chains from one sample, sequenced in a study of blood T cell repertoires in COVID-19. Profiling relied on immunoSEQ multiplex PCR, and the TCRdb table lists in-frame clones only, not all of them. The table includes about 330,000 clones, about 87% detected once. Sequencing was performed on PBMCs or T cells enriched from blood (not recorded which). The receptors were sampled from a man aged 25 to 40 who had recovered from COVID-19. The CDR3 runs from the conserved cysteine through the conserved F or W. The D gene is left open where the match is weak. A row's size may be missing; if present it is once, few, many or a size class.

clone size,CDR3 length,D gene,J gene,V gene,CDR3 protein,CDR3 DNA
-,14,-,TRBJ1-2,TRBV29-1,CSVEWGWGLRGYTF,TGCAGCGTTGAATGGGGATGGGGCTTGAGGGGCTACACCTTC
-,14,TRBD2,TRBJ2-5,TRBV9,CASSSGLAQETQYF,TGTGCCAGCAGCTCCGGACTAGCGCAAGAGACCCAGTACTTC
-,13,-,TRBJ1-5,TRBV16,CASSQNKNQPQHF,TGTGCCAGCAGCCAAAACAAAAATCAGCCCCAGCATTTT
-,15,-,TRBJ2-7,TRBV6-1,CASSEREIRTYEQYF,TGTGCCAGCAGTGAAAGGGAGATTAGGACCTACGAGCAGTACTTC
once,16,TRBD1,TRBJ1-4,TRBV11-2,CASSPLLSGGPEKLFF,TGTGCCAGCAGCCCTCTCCTGTCAGGGGGCCCTGAAAAACTGTTTTTT
-,16,TRBD2,TRBJ2-7,TRBV27,CASSPSSGESSYEQYF,TGTGCCAGCAGTCCATCTAGCGGGGAGAGCTCCTACGAGCAGTACTTC
-,14,TRBD1,TRBJ2-7,TRBV19,CATKGDSSPYEQYF,TGTGCCACCAAAGGGGACAGTTCCCCCTACGAGCAGTACTTC
few,13,-,TRBJ1-1,TRBV6-5,CASISYSLSEAFF,TGTGCCAGCATATCGTACAGCCTGAGCGAAGCTTTCTTT
-,14,TRBD1,TRBJ1-3,TRBV28,CASSSGTGSHTIYF,TGTGCCAGCAGCTCCGGGACAGGTAGTCACACCATATATTTT
-,16,-,TRBJ1-3,TRBV4-1,CASSQDPADSGNTIYF,TGCGCCAGCAGCCAAGATCCCGCAGACTCTGGAAACACCATATATTTT
-,14,TRBD1,TRBJ1-2,TRBV28,CASSLVQTGAGYTF,TGTGCCAGCAGTTTAGTCCAAACAGGGGCGGGCTACACCTTC
-,16,TRBD2,TRBJ2-7,TRBV28,CASSLWGREVKNEQYF,TGTGCCAGCAGTTTGTGGGGGAGGGAGGTTAAGAACGAGCAGTACTTC
-,15,TRBD2,TRBJ2-5,TRBV19,CASSISGLPQETQYF,TGTGCCAGTAGTATTAGCGGGCTCCCTCAAGAGACCCAGTACTTC
-,17,TRBD1,TRBJ1-3,TRBV23-1,CASSRGDRARSGNTIYF,TGCGCCAGCAGCCGGGGAGACAGGGCCCGGTCTGGAAACACCATATATTTT
-,14,-,TRBJ2-7,TRBV5-1,CASSLFVSSYEQYF,TGCGCCAGCAGCTTGTTTGTTAGCTCCTACGAGCAGTACTTC
-,14,-,TRBJ2-5,TRBV15,CATSRDRARETQYF,TGTGCCACCAGCAGAGATCGAGCTAGGGAGACCCAGTACTTC
-,16,TRBD1,TRBJ1-1,TRBV19,CASSFLTGGLNTEAFF,TGTGCCAGTAGTTTTCTTACAGGGGGCTTGAACACTGAAGCTTTCTTT
-,11,-,TRBJ2-3,TRBV2,CASSVRNTQYF,TGTGCCAGCAGCGTTCGTAATACGCAGTATTTT
-,12,-,TRBJ2-1,TRBV30,CAWSRGYNEQFF,TGTGCCTGGAGTCGGGGCTACAATGAGCAGTTCTTC
once,12,-,TRBJ1-2,TRBV5-5,CASSEEVMSYTF,TGTGCCAGCAGCGAGGAAGTAATGAGCTACACCTTC
once,15,TRBD1,TRBJ1-3,TRBV7-8,CASSVGTGAGNTIYF,TGTGCCAGCAGTGTTGGGACAGGGGCTGGAAACACCATATATTTT
-,15,-,TRBJ1-5,TRBV4-1,CASSQDGGRVWPQHF,TGCGCCAGCAGCCAAGATGGGGGCAGGGTATGGCCCCAGCATTTT
-,16,TRBD1,TRBJ2-4,TRBV5-6,CASSLTPGGAKNIQYF,TGTGCCAGCAGCTTGACGCCAGGGGGAGCCAAAAACATTCAGTACTTC
once,15,TRBD1,TRBJ2-5,TRBV3-1/TRBV3-2,CASSQGQGAGETQYF,TGTGCCAGCAGCCAAGGACAGGGGGCCGGGGAGACCCAGTACTTC
-,12,-,TRBJ1-6,TRBV12-3/TRBV12-4,CASSLMALPLHF,TGTGCCAGCAGTTTAATGGCCCTACCCCTCCACTTT
-,14,TRBD1,TRBJ2-7,TRBV27,CASSSRDRVGEQYF,TGTGCCAGCAGTTCCCGCGACAGGGTAGGAGAGCAGTACTTC
-,14,TRBD1,TRBJ1-2,TRBV10-3,CAISERTGVYGYTF,TGTGCCATCAGTGAGCGGACAGGGGTGTATGGCTACACCTTC
-,14,TRBD1,TRBJ2-7,TRBV10-3,CAISATGQAHEQYF,TGTGCCATCAGTGCTACTGGACAGGCCCACGAGCAGTACTTC
-,16,TRBD1,TRBJ1-1,TRBV7-9,CASSQGQGDMNTEAFF,TGTGCCAGCAGCCAGGGACAGGGGGATATGAACACTGAAGCTTTCTTT
-,17,-,TRBJ1-2,TRBV4-1,CASSQDSRGGTNYGYTF,TGCGCCAGCAGCCAAGATTCGCGCGGGGGTACTAACTATGGCTACACCTTC
-,16,TRBD2,TRBJ2-5,TRBV18,CASSPLDGGTKETQYF,TGTGCCAGCTCACCACTCGACGGAGGGACTAAAGAGACCCAGTACTTC
-,16,TRBD1,TRBJ2-1,TRBV14,CASSPWDRGSYNEQFF,TGTGCCAGCAGCCCCTGGGACAGGGGTTCCTACAATGAGCAGTTCTTC
-,16,-,TRBJ2-1,TRBV1,CTSSGSGGAAYNEQFF,TGCACCAGCAGCGGGAGCGGGGGGGCCGCCTACAATGAGCAGTTCTTC
-,14,TRBD1,TRBJ1-6,TRBV9,CASSIGTGNSPLHF,TGTGCCAGCAGCATTGGGACAGGTAATTCACCCCTCCACTTT
-,14,-,TRBJ1-1,TRBV7-8,CASSLAGGSTEAFF,TGTGCCAGCAGCTTAGCAGGGGGTAGCACTGAAGCTTTCTTT